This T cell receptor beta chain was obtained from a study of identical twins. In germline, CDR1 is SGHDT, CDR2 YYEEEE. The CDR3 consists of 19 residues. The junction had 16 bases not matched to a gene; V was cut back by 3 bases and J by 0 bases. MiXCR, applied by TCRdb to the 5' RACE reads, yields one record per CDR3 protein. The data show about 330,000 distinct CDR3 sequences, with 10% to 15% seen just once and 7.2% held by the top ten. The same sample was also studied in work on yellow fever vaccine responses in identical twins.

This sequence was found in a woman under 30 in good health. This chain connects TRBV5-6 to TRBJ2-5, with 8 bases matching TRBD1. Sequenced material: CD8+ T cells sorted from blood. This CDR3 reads CASSSTKDRDLLYQETQYF. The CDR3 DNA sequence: TGTGCCAGCAGCTCGACCAAGGACAGGGATTTGTTGTACCAAGAGACCCAGTACTTC.